This T cell receptor beta chain was identified in a study of beta chain features in type 1 diabetes (dated by TCRdb to 2016 to 2019). Study-level background: Patients and healthy donors did not differ in mean age, gender distribution, total cell number or subset yield. A total of roughly 98,000,000 sorted cells were examined across all samples, and a strong correlation was observed between cell number per subset and RNA yield. The study compared the TCRB repertoires of sorted circulating CD4+ T cell subsets in recently diagnosed type 1 diabetes patients with those in matched healthy donors. Whereas all 30 or so donors provided naive and central memory subsets, regulatory and stem cell-like memory subsets were isolated from just 8 patients and about eight healthy donors. Results the study describes overall, beyond this receptor: Because small numbers of individuals were included in the HLA sub-analyses, any influence of HLA type on TCRB rearrangement was left unresolved. In all four CD4+ subsets, TCRB CDR3 length was moderately but significantly shorter in type 1 diabetes patients. Because cDNA rather than genomic DNA was sequenced, highly expressing activated cells could have been over-represented, although no difference in activation and CD3 levels was found between groups. Fewer insertions and more nucleotide deletions at VDJ recombination sites were observed in patients with type 1 diabetes, implying thymic rearrangement abnormalities. Shorter templates might have been favored by PCR, but patient and control samples were amplified and corrected together, so both groups would have been affected equally by any skew. Naive, central memory and regulatory TCRB repertoires appeared to be more similar among patients than among healthy donors.

Each donor gave one peripheral blood draw, around 100 mL on average, collected into heparinised tubes. Using a panel that included CD45RO, CCR7, CD25, CD127, CD95 and CD27, naive, central memory, regulatory and stem cell-like memory CD4+ T cells were sorted on a BD FACSAria II. All sorted populations exceeded 98% purity. PBMCs were isolated immediately by Lymphoprep density gradient centrifugation and stained directly without culture. So that batch effects would be minimized, each experiment stained and sorted samples in pairs, pairing one healthy donor with one patient. In this sample, this clone turned up a few times. Its binding antigen is unknown. Base qualities were left out, and no much larger clone turns up one base away. The entire isolated RNA was reverse transcribed using the High Capacity cDNA Reverse Transcription Kit, and thus expressed TCRB transcripts were sequenced. Deep immunoSEQ sequencing was applied to naive, central memory and regulatory T cell samples, giving an average of roughly 3.5 million total reads per sample. After sorted cells were lysed in RLT buffer, RNA was extracted with DNase-treated RNeasy Micro or Mini kits, with the choice depending on cell number. Each cell subset was processed separately to prevent cross-contamination, with patient and healthy donor samples processed together. Using the immunoSEQ multiplex PCR, TCRB sequences were amplified from cDNA into 87-bp fragments spanning the CDR3 region. The amplicons were sequenced using the Illumina HiSeq platform. The source study handled its data this way. PCR bias was computationally corrected using synthetic template baselines, reads within Hamming distance 2 were collapsed, and singletons that could not be merged were discarded. By aligning reads against IMGT, V, D and J genes, CDR3 length, and insertions or deletions at six rearrangement sites were assigned. Within each subset, clonotype counts were normalized to the number of sorted cells before true diversity and Gini coefficients were calculated with the tcR R package. Repertoire sharing was quantified using the overlap coefficient calculated on TCRB nucleotide sequences. TCRdb's version of the immuneACCESS table is confined to in-frame rearrangements and falls short of the full clone set. An unresolved V gene accounts for under half of the shortfall where checked; the remainder is of unknown origin. V and J calls plus clone size are reproduced from that table; the DNA served to infer D and trimming. This sample gives 150,000 or so clones in total; around a tenth of them show up just once. The leading ten clones occupy approximately 0.68% of the sample.

The clonotype comes from a man aged 18 to 30 in good health. Specimen: central memory CD4+ T cells from blood.

The bases read TGTGCCAGCAGCGCAACAGGGGCCTACGAGCAGTACTTC. Translated, it reads CASSATGAYEQYF. The sequence joins TRBV9 to TRBJ2-7; 7 nucleotides in the junction match TRBD1. CDR1 and CDR2 are drawn from the germline V gene: SGDLS, YYNGEE. The CDR3 has 13 amino acids, counting the end cysteine and phenylalanine. Left in the record is the CDR3 DNA by itself, 39 bases read in frame from the first base. Germline trimming: 3 bases from V, 2 bases from J; junction bases outside gene matches: 2.